The 2 T cell receptor beta chains in this list originate from one sample, sequenced in a study of blood T cells in healthy people across ages. The use of a sample-barcoded 5' primer and a J-beta primer mix characterized a second PCR of about 6 to 11 cycles. TCRdb processed the 5' RACE reads anew with MiXCR; each CDR3 protein has one entry. The table shows 910,000 or so distinct CDR3 sequences, with roughly 51% occurring only once. Sequenced sample: blood. The receptors come from a woman aged 55-75 years in good health.

J is TRBJ2-7 and V is TRBV6-5; TRBD1 might be the D (5 bases). Germline V gives CDR1 MNHEY, CDR2 SVGAGI. V was pared by 0 bases and J by 6 bases, with 12 bases between. The CDR3 covers 14 residues. CDR3 in DNA: TGTGCCAGCAGTTACTCGTTCACAGGACGCGAGCAGTACTTC. This translates into CASSYSFTGREQYF.

The V and J genes are TRBV7-8 and TRBJ2-3, with TRBD2 identical over 9 bases. Germline V lookup: CDR1 SGHVS, CDR2 FQNEAQ. V shed 3 bases, J shed 2 bases, and the junction held 6 bases outside the gene matches. The CDR3 runs 16 residues. CDR3 bases: TGTGCCAGCAGCTTCTTGACTAGCGGCAACACAGATACGCAGTATTTT. Its protein product is CASSFLTSGNTDTQYF.